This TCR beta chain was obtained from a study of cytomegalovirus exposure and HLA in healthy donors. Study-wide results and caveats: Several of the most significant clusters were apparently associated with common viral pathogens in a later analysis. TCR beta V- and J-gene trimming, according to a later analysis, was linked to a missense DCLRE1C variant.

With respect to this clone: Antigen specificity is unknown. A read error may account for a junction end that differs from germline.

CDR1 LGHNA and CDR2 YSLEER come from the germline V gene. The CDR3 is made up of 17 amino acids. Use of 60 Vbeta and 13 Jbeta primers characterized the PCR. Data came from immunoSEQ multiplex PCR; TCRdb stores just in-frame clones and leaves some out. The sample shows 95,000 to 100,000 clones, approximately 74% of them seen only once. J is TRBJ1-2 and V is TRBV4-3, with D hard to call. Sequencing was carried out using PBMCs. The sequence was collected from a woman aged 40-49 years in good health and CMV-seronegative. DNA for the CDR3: TGCGCCAGCAGCCAAGAATCTGAGACGGCGGGTAACCATGGCTACACCTTC. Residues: CASSQESETAGNHGYTF.